The 12 T cell receptor beta chains in this list originate from one sample, sequenced in a study of T cells in Graves' hyperthyroidism and ophthalmopathy. RNA transcripts served as the template for amplifying TCR beta CDR3 regions. Carried out on the TCR CDR3, a first-round RT-PCR used the HTBI primer set. TCRdb used MiXCR to reprocess the multiplex PCR reads, holding one entry per CDR3 protein. This sample has under 250,000 distinct CDR3 sequences, with 24% found just once. Sequencing input: blood. The source of these receptors is a woman in her 40s with Graves' ophthalmopathy.

The rearrangement uses TRBV6-2 or TRBV6-3 and TRBJ1-1; 8 bases match TRBD1. The CDR3 loop spans 15 amino acids. Germline CDR1 reads MNHEY; CDR2 reads SVGEGT. V dropped 3 bases and J dropped 4; count of bases not matched to a gene: 7. CDR3 nucleotide sequence: TGTGCCAGCAGTTATCGGACAGGGCGTGCCACTGAAGCTTTCTTT. Translated, it gives CASSYRTGRATEAFF.

This clonotype was recorded at least ten times. The rearrangement joins TRBV6-4 to TRBJ1-1, with D possibly TRBD1 on 6 matching bases. Germline V gene lookup returns CDR1 MRHNA and CDR2 SNTAGT. V lost 8 bases and J 0 bases, leaving 25 bases between the germline ends. CDR3 length: 18 residues. CDR3 loop: CASHKRGAGGPLNTEAFF. CDR3 sequence (DNA): TGTGCCAGCCACAAACGGGGGGCTGGGGGCCCCCTGAACACTGAAGCTTTCTTT.

This clonotype appeared many times. The V gene is TRBV7-2, the J gene TRBJ1-1; 8 bases match TRBD1. The length of the CDR3 is 13 residues. The V and J ends lost 3 bases and 6 bases, in that order; junction bases with no gene match: 3. The germline gives CDR1 SGHTA, CDR2 FQGNSA. The chain's CDR3 is CASSFRQGSEAFF. DNA for the CDR3: TGTGCCAGCAGCTTTCGACAGGGGTCTGAAGCTTTCTTT.

At least ten counts were recorded for this clonotype. The CDR3 coding sequence is TGTGCCAGCAGTGTGACAGGGTGGGATTCACCCCTCCACTTT. Its protein product is CASSVTGWDSPLHF. This chain joins TRBV28 and TRBJ1-6, with TRBD1 matching 7 bases. In germline, CDR1 is MDHEN, CDR2 SYDVKM. Trimming removed 5 bases from V and 8 bases from J; junction bases left unmatched: 6. CDR3 length: 14 residues. The variable domain in full, with the rest retrieved from reference TRBV28 and TRBJ1-6, is DVKVTQSSRYLVKRTGEKVFLECVQDMDHENMFWYRQDPGLGLRLIYFSYDVKMKEKGDIPEGYSVSREKKERFSLILESASTNQTSMYLCASSVTGWDSPLHFGNGTRLTVT.

This clonotype was counted ten times or more. The chain is built from TRBV20-1 and TRBJ2-7; 9 positions match TRBD2. This CDR3 has 14 residues. Trimming cost V 3 bases and J 2 bases; bases outside gene matches: 5. Germline CDR1 reads DFQATT; CDR2 reads SNEGSKA (reference sequence). Here the CDR3 reads CSASGLAGTYEQYF. For the CDR3, the DNA is TGCAGTGCTAGTGGGCTAGCGGGAACCTACGAGCAGTACTTC.

This clonotype was seen many times. The CDR3 DNA follows: TGTGCCAGCAGGGGGGAAAGGGGGACTGGGACCTACGAGCAGTACTTC. Amino acids: CASRGERGTGTYEQYF. This chain joins TRBV12-3 or TRBV12-4 and TRBJ2-7, with D perhaps given as TRBD1 or TRBD2 (6 bases each). V lost 6 bases, J lost 2 bases, and 20 bases lay in between. CDR3 length equals 16 residues.

This clonotype has a count of ten or more. The chain combines TRBV11-2 with TRBJ2-2, with 7 nucleotides matching TRBD2. Germline assignment: CDR1 SGHAT and CDR2 FQNNGV. With V trimmed by 1 base and J by 1 base, 3 bases remained unmatched. CDR3 length: 16 residues. The CDR3 bases are TGTGCCAGCAGCTTAGTCCCTAGCGGGAACACCGGGGAGCTGTTTTTT. It encodes CASSLVPSGNTGELFF. Complete variable domain (other parts from reference TRBV11-2 and TRBJ2-2): EAGVAQSPRYKIIEKRQSVAFWCNPISGHATLYWYQQILGQGPKLLIQFQNNGVVDDSQLPKDRFSAERLKGVDSTLKIQPAKLEDSAVYLCASSLVPSGNTGELFFGEGSRLTVL.

This clonotype was counted at least ten times. The chain uses TRBV4-1 and TRBJ2-7; the D is unclear. V lost 2 bases to trimming and J lost 4 bases, with 12 bases between them. This CDR3 region has 14 residues. Germline values: CDR1 MGHRA, CDR2 YSYEKL. This CDR3 is CASSQKDWAYEQYF. DNA for the CDR3: TGCGCCAGCAGCCAAAAAGACTGGGCGTACGAGCAGTACTTC.

The chain is built from TRBV6-2 or TRBV6-3 and TRBJ2-5; TRBD1 or TRBD2 may be the D gene (6 bases each). Deletions cut 2 bases from V and 5 bases from J, with 15 bases between. The CDR3 contains 15 residues. Germline V gene data show CDR1 as MNHEY and CDR2 as SVGEGT. CDR3 residues: CASSYRGDLRETQYF. The CDR3 DNA is TGTGCCAGCAGTTACAGGGGGGATCTCCGGGAGACCCAGTACTTC.

This clonotype was counted at least ten times. The chain carries TRBV12-3 or TRBV12-4 and TRBJ1-5, with D possibly matching TRBD1 (6 bases). CDR3 length: 15 amino acids. Trimming removed 6 bases from V and 1 base from J, with 13 bases in between. The CDR3: CASSRPGTSNQPQHF. As DNA, the CDR3 is TGTGCCAGCAGCCGACCGGGGACAAGCAATCAGCCCCAGCATTTT.

At least ten counts were recorded for this clonotype. V usage is TRBV15 and J usage is TRBJ2-2, with D uncertain. The V end was cut by 6 bases, the J end by 3 bases, with 8 bases between. CDR1 LNHNV and CDR2 YYDKDF come from the germline V gene (reference sequence). CDR3 length: 13 amino acids. CDR3 DNA sequence: TGTGCCACCAGTGAGGTGCACACCGGGGAGCTGTTTTTT. This codes for CATSEVHTGELFF.

CDR3 residues: CSADMGLAVGSSYNEQFF. The CDR3, as DNA: TGCAGTGCTGACATGGGACTAGCGGTTGGGAGCTCCTACAATGAGCAGTTCTTC. V usage is TRBV20-1 and J usage is TRBJ2-1, with 11 nucleotides matching TRBD2. From germline, CDR1 is DFQATT and CDR2 SNEGSKA (reference sequence). The CDR3 extends over 18 amino acids. The V gene end was trimmed by 5 bases and the J gene end by 0 bases; junction bases not matched to a gene: 12.